These T cell receptor beta chains were read from a single sample in a study of shared clonotypes between healthy human individuals. TCRdb's table, derived via immunoSEQ multiplex PCR, lists solely in-frame clones and lacks some. The sample consists of about 1 million clones, 65% to 75% of them appearing once. Sequenced material: memory CD4+ T cells sorted from blood. The receptor source for this set is a man in his late teens or twenties in good health. CDR3s include the opening cysteine and the closing phenylalanine or tryptophan. A D gene is named only where the DNA matches it firmly. Rows give clone size only sometimes, using once, few, many, or a class for an expanded clone.

V: TRBV7-8; size: once; D: .; J: TRBJ1-6; CDR3: CASSPVEGGFSPLHF; DNA: TGTGCCAGCAGTCCCGTTGAGGGGGGTTTCTCACCCCTCCACTTT
V: TRBV7-9; size: many; D: TRBD2; J: TRBJ2-1; CDR3: CASSRTSGKRNEQFF; DNA: TGTGCCAGCAGTCGGACTAGCGGGAAAAGGAATGAGCAGTTCTTC
V: TRBV23-1; size: .; D: TRBD1; J: TRBJ1-2; CDR3: CASRQGCYYGYTF; DNA: TGCGCCAGCAGACAGGGGTGCTACTATGGCTACACCTTC
V: TRBV29-1; size: few; D: TRBD1; J: TRBJ1-4; CDR3: CSASTGNEKLFF; DNA: TGCAGCGCTTCGACAGGGAACGAAAAACTGTTTTTT
V: TRBV6-1; size: few; D: .; J: TRBJ2-7; CDR3: CASWSEGAVYEQYF; DNA: TGTGCCAGCTGGTCCGAAGGGGCGGTCTACGAGCAGTACTTC
V: TRBV7-2; size: few; D: TRBD1; J: TRBJ2-5; CDR3: CASSSGDSWEETQYF; DNA: TGTGCCAGCAGCTCCGGGGACAGCTGGGAAGAGACCCAGTACTTC
V: TRBV5-6; size: many; D: .; J: TRBJ1-1; CDR3: CASSLTRNTEAFF; DNA: TGTGCCAGCAGCCTAACCCGGAACACTGAAGCTTTCTTT
V: TRBV23-1; size: many; D: .; J: TRBJ2-7; CDR3: CASSPPREAGYEQYF; DNA: TGCGCCAGCAGTCCCCCCCGGGAAGCGGGTTACGAGCAGTACTTC
V: TRBV27; size: .; D: .; J: TRBJ1-2; CDR3: CASYNALHGYTF; DNA: TGTGCCAGCTATAACGCCCTCCATGGCTACACCTTC
V: TRBV5-1; size: few; D: .; J: TRBJ2-5; CDR3: CASSLVDSEAETQYF; DNA: TGCGCCAGCAGCTTGGTGGACTCCGAGGCGGAGACCCAGTACTTC
V: TRBV6-1; size: .; D: .; J: TRBJ1-1; CDR3: CASSEGFPEAFF; DNA: TGTGCCAGCAGTGAGGGTTTTCCTGAAGCTTTCTTT
V: TRBV5-1; size: once; D: .; J: TRBJ1-2; CDR3: CASSPTGNYGYTF; DNA: TGCGCCAGCAGCCCGACGGGTAACTATGGCTACACCTTC
V: TRBV2; size: .; D: TRBD1; J: TRBJ2-7; CDR3: CASSDLEQGASEQYF; DNA: TGTGCCAGCAGTGATTTGGAACAGGGGGCGAGCGAGCAGTACTTC
V: TRBV6-1; size: .; D: .; J: TRBJ1-1; CDR3: CASSEGKQPNTEAFF; DNA: TGTGCCAGCAGTGAAGGGAAACAGCCGAACACTGAAGCTTTCTTT
V: TRBV7-2; size: .; D: .; J: TRBJ2-2; CDR3: CASSLGLGELFF; DNA: TGTGCCAGCAGCTTGGGGCTAGGGGAGCTGTTTTTT
V: TRBV4-1; size: .; D: .; J: TRBJ1-4; CDR3: CASSQGAGVTNEKLFF; DNA: TGCGCCAGCAGCCAAGGTGCAGGGGTTACTAATGAAAAACTGTTTTTT
V: TRBV10-3; size: .; D: .; J: TRBJ2-3; CDR3: CATNRDTYTDTQYF; DNA: TGTGCCACCAACCGGGACACTTACACAGATACGCAGTATTTT
V: TRBV6-5; size: .; D: TRBD1; J: TRBJ2-7; CDR3: CASRTDRAHEQYF; DNA: TGTGCCAGCAGGACGGACAGGGCCCACGAGCAGTACTTC
V: TRBV7-2; size: once; D: .; J: TRBJ2-1; CDR3: CASSLFHRGNNEQFF; DNA: TGTGCCAGCAGCTTATTTCACCGGGGGAACAATGAGCAGTTCTTC
V: TRBV6-5; size: .; D: .; J: TRBJ2-3; CDR3: CASSPGTPITDTQYF; DNA: TGTGCCAGCAGTCCCGGGACTCCTATCACAGATACGCAGTATTTT
V: TRBV2; size: .; D: TRBD1; J: TRBJ1-2; CDR3: CASSEEGLRGYGYTF; DNA: TGTGCCAGCAGTGAGGAAGGCCTCAGGGGGTATGGCTACACCTTC
V: TRBV7-7; size: .; D: TRBD2; J: TRBJ2-1; CDR3: CASSRGLAGTAEQFF; DNA: TGTGCTAGCAGTCGCGGACTAGCGGGGACAGCTGAGCAGTTCTTC
V: TRBV15; size: .; D: TRBD1; J: TRBJ1-2; CDR3: CATSKGGHGYTF; DNA: TGTGCCACCAGCAAAGGGGGCCATGGCTACACCTTC
V: TRBV11-1; size: .; D: TRBD2; J: TRBJ2-1; CDR3: CASTQRGGSNEQFF; DNA: TGTGCCAGCACCCAGCGGGGGGGGTCTAATGAGCAGTTCTTC
V: TRBV29-1; size: .; D: .; J: TRBJ1-1; CDR3: CSVTGHLNTEAFF; DNA: TGCAGCGTTACTGGACACCTGAACACTGAAGCTTTCTTT
V: TRBV5-1; size: few; D: .; J: TRBJ2-3; CDR3: CASSWDTSSTDTQYF; DNA: TGCGCCAGCAGCTGGGACACCTCTAGCACAGATACGCAGTATTTT
V: TRBV11-2; size: .; D: TRBD1; J: TRBJ2-5; CDR3: CASSFTTGTGEAETQYF; DNA: TGTGCCAGCAGCTTTACTACCGGGACAGGGGAGGCAGAGACCCAGTACTTC
V: TRBV9; size: once; D: .; J: TRBJ1-6; CDR3: CASSWDTGDSPLHF; DNA: TGTGCCAGCAGCTGGGACACCGGCGATTCACCCCTCCACTTT
V: TRBV5-6; size: .; D: TRBD1; J: TRBJ1-5; CDR3: CASSRQGVRNQPQHF; DNA: TGTGCCAGCAGCCGACAGGGGGTTCGAAATCAGCCCCAGCATTTT
V: TRBV7-3; size: .; D: .; J: TRBJ1-5; CDR3: CASPTRTGAPEYSNQPQHF; DNA: TGTGCCAGCCCAACTCGGACTGGGGCCCCCGAATATAGCAATCAGCCCCAGCATTTT
V: TRBV5-1; size: .; D: TRBD1; J: TRBJ2-7; CDR3: CASSSPGQGFSYEQYF; DNA: TGCGCCAGCAGCTCCCCGGGACAGGGGTTCTCCTACGAGCAGTACTTC